This T cell receptor (beta chain) originates from a study of blood T cell repertoires in COVID-19. Study background: The analysed material was cDNA or gDNA that came from T cells, B-cell-depleted T cells, or PBMCs.

Produced via immunoSEQ multiplex PCR; TCRdb's table is partial and in-frame only. The top ten clones hold 15% to 19% of a sample with about 230,000 clones, approximately 84% of them seen once. The CDR3 runs 12 residues. This rearrangement joins TRBV21-1 to TRBJ2-5; the table gives TRBD2 as D, unverified against the DNA. TRBV21-1 corresponds to a pseudogene. The sample consisted of PBMCs or T cells enriched from blood (not recorded which). This TCR came from a man aged 18 to 29 who had recovered from COVID-19. In nucleotides, the CDR3 is TGTGCCAGCAGCAAATCGTCAGAGACCCAGTACTTC. Protein product: CASSKSSETQYF.